This entry is about one TCR beta chain. Healthy Caucasians from Russia aged 6 to 90 served as donors. Trimming took 2 bases from V and 4 from J, leaving 9 bases between them. Germline V gives CDR1 DFQATT, CDR2 SNEGSKA (reference sequence). CDR3 length: 13 residues. These data come from a study of blood T cells in healthy people across ages. Primed by a sample-barcoded 5' primer and a J-beta primer mix, a second PCR proceeded for 7 to 11 cycles. Each CDR3 protein gets one entry after TCRdb re-called the 5' RACE reads with MiXCR. The sample lists approximately 800,000 distinct CDR3 sequences; approximately 53% were seen once.

The V and J genes are TRBV20-1 and TRBJ1-5, with no clear D. Input material: blood. This sequence originates from a middle-aged man in good health. The CDR3 DNA sequence: TGCAGTGCTAGATCAGACGGGAATCAGCCCCAGCATTTT. This codes for CSARSDGNQPQHF.